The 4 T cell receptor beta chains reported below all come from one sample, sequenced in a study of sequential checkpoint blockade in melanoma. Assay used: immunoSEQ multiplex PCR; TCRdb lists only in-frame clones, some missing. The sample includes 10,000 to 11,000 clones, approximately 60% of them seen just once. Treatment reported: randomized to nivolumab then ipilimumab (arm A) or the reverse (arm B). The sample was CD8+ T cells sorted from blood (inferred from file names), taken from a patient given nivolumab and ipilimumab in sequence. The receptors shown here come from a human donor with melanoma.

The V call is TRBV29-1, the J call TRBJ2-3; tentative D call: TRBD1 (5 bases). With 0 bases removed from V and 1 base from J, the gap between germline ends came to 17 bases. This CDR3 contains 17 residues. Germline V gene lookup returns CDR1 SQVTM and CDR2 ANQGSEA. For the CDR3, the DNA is TGCAGCGTTGAAGATGGGGCGATAAACTTTGGCACAGATACGCAGTATTTT. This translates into CSVEDGAINFGTDTQYF.

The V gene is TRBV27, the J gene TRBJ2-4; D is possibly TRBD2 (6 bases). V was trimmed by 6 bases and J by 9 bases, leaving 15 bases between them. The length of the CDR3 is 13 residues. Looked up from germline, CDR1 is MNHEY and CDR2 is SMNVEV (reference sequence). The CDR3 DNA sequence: TGTGCCAGCAGGAGTGTCGGAGGGTCCATTCAGTACTTC. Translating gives CASRSVGGSIQYF.

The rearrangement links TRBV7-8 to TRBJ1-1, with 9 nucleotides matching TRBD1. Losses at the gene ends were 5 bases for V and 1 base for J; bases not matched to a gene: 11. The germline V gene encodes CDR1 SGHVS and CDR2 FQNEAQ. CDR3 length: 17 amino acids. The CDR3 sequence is CASSPGFGQGTNTEAFF. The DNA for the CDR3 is TGTGCCAGCAGCCCAGGGTTCGGACAGGGGACGAACACTGAAGCTTTCTTT.

CDR3 sequence (DNA): TGTGCCAGCAGCCTTTACCCGTCCTGGCTAGCGGTCACAGATACGCAGTATTTT. This encodes CASSLYPSWLAVTDTQYF. This rearrangement joins TRBV5-8 to TRBJ2-3, with 7 bases fitting TRBD2. J was trimmed by 2 bases and V by 4 bases; bases with no gene match: 16. The CDR3 has 18 residues. The V gene's germline CDR1 is SGHTS and CDR2 YDEGEE.